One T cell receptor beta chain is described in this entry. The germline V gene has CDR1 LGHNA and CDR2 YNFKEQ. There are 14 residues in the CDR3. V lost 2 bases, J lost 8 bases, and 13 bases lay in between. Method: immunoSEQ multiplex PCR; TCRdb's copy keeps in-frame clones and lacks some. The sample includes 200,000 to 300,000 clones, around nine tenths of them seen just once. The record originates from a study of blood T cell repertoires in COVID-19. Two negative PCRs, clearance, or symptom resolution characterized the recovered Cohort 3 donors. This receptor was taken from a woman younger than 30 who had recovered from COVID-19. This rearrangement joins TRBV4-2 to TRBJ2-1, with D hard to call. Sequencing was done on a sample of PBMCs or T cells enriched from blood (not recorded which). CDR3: CASSQTQSWHEQFF. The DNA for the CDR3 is TGTGCCAGCAGCCAAACACAGTCCTGGCATGAGCAGTTCTTC.